Listed below are T cell receptor beta chains from one sample, sequenced in a study of blood T cell repertoires in COVID-19. Clones were read by immunoSEQ multiplex PCR, and TCRdb kept only the in-frame ones, dropping some. Counted here are around 200,000 clones, approximately 87% occurring once; the ten biggest clones make up 3% to 3.5%. Material: PBMCs or T cells enriched from blood (not recorded which). The receptors were gathered from a woman between 45 and 60 years old in a cohort exposed to, infected with or recovered from COVID-19 (not recorded which). The CDR3 runs from the conserved cysteine through the conserved F or W. The order of the fields is D gene, V gene, clone size, J gene, CDR3 DNA, CDR3 protein. The D gene is left open where the match is weak. Clone size is not always given. Where it is, it says once, few, many or a class for expanded clones.

d_gene: -; v_gene: TRBV2; abundance: -; j_gene: TRBJ1-2; CDR3nt: TGTGCCAGCAGTGACAGTTTCGGCTACACCTTC; CDR3aa: CASSDSFGYTF
d_gene: -; v_gene: TRBV4-3; abundance: -; j_gene: TRBJ1-2; CDR3nt: TGCGCCAGCAGCCAATACCTTGGGTCAGGGGATGGCTACACCTTC; CDR3aa: CASSQYLGSGDGYTF
d_gene: -; v_gene: TRBV24-1; abundance: -; j_gene: TRBJ2-5; CDR3nt: TGTGCCTCCTTCCCGGGGAGTCAAGAGACCCAGTACTTC; CDR3aa: CASFPGSQETQYF
d_gene: -; v_gene: TRBV5-1; abundance: -; j_gene: TRBJ2-7; CDR3nt: TGCGCCAGCAGCCCCGGGACTTCTAGCTCCTACGAGCAGTACTTC; CDR3aa: CASSPGTSSSYEQYF
d_gene: -; v_gene: TRBV5-5; abundance: -; j_gene: TRBJ1-1; CDR3nt: TGTGCCAGCAGCTTGGTAACGGGGTCCACTGAAGCTTTCTTT; CDR3aa: CASSLVTGSTEAFF
d_gene: TRBD1; v_gene: TRBV7-2; abundance: -; j_gene: TRBJ2-2; CDR3nt: TGTGCCAGCAGCTCGACATTAACAGGGGGCTCCGGGGAGCTGTTTTTT; CDR3aa: CASSSTLTGGSGELFF
d_gene: TRBD2; v_gene: TRBV9; abundance: -; j_gene: TRBJ2-5; CDR3nt: TGTGCCAGCTTTACGCTAGCGGGGGGTACACAAGAGACCCAGTACTTC; CDR3aa: CASFTLAGGTQETQYF
d_gene: -; v_gene: TRBV7-6; abundance: -; j_gene: TRBJ2-7; CDR3nt: TGTGCCAGCGCTGACCTTGAGAAAGAGGACGAGCAGTACTTC; CDR3aa: CASADLEKEDEQYF
d_gene: TRBD2; v_gene: TRBV5-6; abundance: once; j_gene: TRBJ2-7; CDR3nt: TGTGCCAGCAGCCCGACTAGCCCTCCGTACGAGCAGTACTTC; CDR3aa: CASSPTSPPYEQYF
d_gene: -; v_gene: TRBV4-3; abundance: few; j_gene: TRBJ1-4; CDR3nt: TGCGCCAGCAGCCAAGATCGGGACTCGGGTAGAGCAACTAATGAAAAACTGTTTTTT; CDR3aa: CASSQDRDSGRATNEKLFF
d_gene: -; v_gene: TRBV3-1/TRBV3-2; abundance: -; j_gene: TRBJ2-6; CDR3nt: TGTGCCAGCAGCCAAGGGGACACAGGAAGCTCTGGGGCCAACGTCCTGACTTTC; CDR3aa: CASSQGDTGSSGANVLTF
d_gene: -; v_gene: TRBV11-2; abundance: -; j_gene: TRBJ2-5; CDR3nt: TGTGCCAGCAGCTTAGGTCAGGGCCGAGAGACCCAGTACTTC; CDR3aa: CASSLGQGRETQYF
d_gene: -; v_gene: TRBV7-9; abundance: -; j_gene: TRBJ1-1; CDR3nt: TGTGCCAGCAGCTTAGGGGAAGGGCCAGGGGCTTTCTTT; CDR3aa: CASSLGEGPGAFF
d_gene: -; v_gene: TRBV6-5; abundance: -; j_gene: TRBJ1-3; CDR3nt: TGTGCCAGCAGTTCGGGGGGGATGCGGGGAAACACCATATATTTT; CDR3aa: CASSSGGMRGNTIYF
d_gene: TRBD1; v_gene: TRBV12-3/TRBV12-4; abundance: -; j_gene: TRBJ1-6; CDR3nt: TGTGCCAGCAGTGGACAGGGCAGTTCACCCCTCCACTTT; CDR3aa: CASSGQGSSPLHF
d_gene: TRBD1; v_gene: TRBV7-2; abundance: -; j_gene: TRBJ1-2; CDR3nt: TGTGCCAGCAGCCCGAGGACAGGTGACACCTATGGCTACACCTTC; CDR3aa: CASSPRTGDTYGYTF
d_gene: -; v_gene: TRBV7-2; abundance: few; j_gene: TRBJ1-1; CDR3nt: TGTGCCAGCAGCTGGAGAGGTGGTGACACTGAAGCTTTCTTT; CDR3aa: CASSWRGGDTEAFF
d_gene: -; v_gene: TRBV7-2; abundance: few; j_gene: TRBJ1-5; CDR3nt: TGTGCCAGCAGCCCTCAGGGAGGGAGCAATCAGCCCCAGCATTTT; CDR3aa: CASSPQGGSNQPQHF
d_gene: -; v_gene: TRBV7-2; abundance: -; j_gene: TRBJ2-1; CDR3nt: TGTGCCAGCAGCCCTCAGGCCCAGGCGTCTCGCGAGCAGTTCTTC; CDR3aa: CASSPQAQASREQFF
d_gene: -; v_gene: TRBV11-1; abundance: few; j_gene: TRBJ1-2; CDR3nt: TGTGCCAGCAGCTCCCACACAGGTGGATATGGCTACACCTTC; CDR3aa: CASSSHTGGYGYTF
d_gene: TRBD2; v_gene: TRBV6-1; abundance: -; j_gene: TRBJ2-1; CDR3nt: TGTGCCAGCAGTGAACTCCGATTCTGGACTAGCGGGGAAGGCAATGAGCAGTTCTTC; CDR3aa: CASSELRFWTSGEGNEQFF
d_gene: TRBD1; v_gene: TRBV6-5; abundance: few; j_gene: TRBJ1-5; CDR3nt: TGTGCCAGCAAACCGGGACAGGGAGGTCAGCCCCAGCATTTT; CDR3aa: CASKPGQGGQPQHF
d_gene: -; v_gene: TRBV5-1; abundance: -; j_gene: TRBJ2-1; CDR3nt: TGCGCCAGCAGCTTGGCCGGGGGTGGCCCCTACAATGAGCAGTTCTTC; CDR3aa: CASSLAGGGPYNEQFF
d_gene: -; v_gene: TRBV12-1; abundance: -; j_gene: TRBJ2-2; CDR3nt: TGTGCCAGCACCTCATCACCTGGGGGGACCGGGGAGCTGTTTTTT; CDR3aa: CASTSSPGGTGELFF
d_gene: -; v_gene: TRBV7-2; abundance: -; j_gene: TRBJ1-1; CDR3nt: TGTGCCAGCAGCTTAGGGGGGACACGGAACACTGAAGCTTTCTTT; CDR3aa: CASSLGGTRNTEAFF
d_gene: -; v_gene: TRBV5-6; abundance: -; j_gene: TRBJ1-2; CDR3nt: TGTGCCAGCAGCTTGGAAAGGCGGAACTATGGCTACACCTTC; CDR3aa: CASSLERRNYGYTF
d_gene: -; v_gene: TRBV5-4; abundance: -; j_gene: TRBJ1-1; CDR3nt: TGTGCCAGCTCCTCGTCAGAGAACACTGAAGCTTTCTTT; CDR3aa: CASSSSENTEAFF
d_gene: -; v_gene: TRBV4-3; abundance: -; j_gene: TRBJ1-6; CDR3nt: TGCGCCAGCAGCCAAGATTCCATCGAGAGTTCACCCCTCCACTTT; CDR3aa: CASSQDSIESSPLHF
d_gene: TRBD2; v_gene: TRBV6-5; abundance: -; j_gene: TRBJ2-5; CDR3nt: TGTGCCAGCAGGAGCGCGGGGGGGCGAGAGACCCAGTACTTC; CDR3aa: CASRSAGGRETQYF
d_gene: -; v_gene: TRBV5-5; abundance: -; j_gene: TRBJ1-5; CDR3nt: TGTGCCAGCAGCGTAGCTGAGGGACACCCTTTTTGGCCCCAGCATTTT; CDR3aa: CASSVAEGHPFWPQHF
d_gene: -; v_gene: TRBV6-5; abundance: -; j_gene: TRBJ1-5; CDR3nt: TGTGCCAGCAGTTTTACTAACGATCAGCCCCAGCATTTT; CDR3aa: CASSFTNDQPQHF
d_gene: TRBD1; v_gene: TRBV2; abundance: -; j_gene: TRBJ1-1; CDR3nt: TGTGCCAGCAGTGTCGGGGCAGGGGGCACTGAAGCTTTCTTT; CDR3aa: CASSVGAGGTEAFF
d_gene: -; v_gene: TRBV19; abundance: few; j_gene: TRBJ1-1; CDR3nt: TGTGCCAGTAGCTCCCCTACGAACACTGAAGCTTTCTTT; CDR3aa: CASSSPTNTEAFF
d_gene: TRBD1; v_gene: TRBV19; abundance: -; j_gene: TRBJ1-5; CDR3nt: TGTGCCAGTAGTCAGACAGGGTTTAATCAGCCCCAGCATTTT; CDR3aa: CASSQTGFNQPQHF
d_gene: -; v_gene: TRBV5-6; abundance: -; j_gene: TRBJ1-5; CDR3nt: TGTGCCAGCAGCTTGGTGGACAAGTATAGCAATCAGCCCCAGCATTTT; CDR3aa: CASSLVDKYSNQPQHF
d_gene: TRBD1; v_gene: TRBV7-3; abundance: few; j_gene: TRBJ1-6; CDR3nt: TGTGCCAGCAGCTTATATGACAGGGGCGCAGATTCACCCCTCCACTTT; CDR3aa: CASSLYDRGADSPLHF
d_gene: TRBD2; v_gene: TRBV28; abundance: -; j_gene: TRBJ2-6; CDR3nt: TGTGCCAGCAGTCTAGGACTAGCGGGGTTGGTCTTCTCTGGGGCCAACGTCCTGACTTTC; CDR3aa: CASSLGLAGLVFSGANVLTF
d_gene: -; v_gene: TRBV28; abundance: -; j_gene: TRBJ1-5; CDR3nt: TGTGCCAGCAGTTTAATGGGGACACAGGGAAGCAATCAGCCCCAGCATTTT; CDR3aa: CASSLMGTQGSNQPQHF
d_gene: TRBD2; v_gene: TRBV6-2/TRBV6-3; abundance: -; j_gene: TRBJ2-2; CDR3nt: TGTGCCAGCAGTTACTTCCGGGGGGGGTTGAACACCGGGGAGCTGTTTTTT; CDR3aa: CASSYFRGGLNTGELFF
d_gene: -; v_gene: TRBV10-3; abundance: -; j_gene: TRBJ1-4; CDR3nt: TGTGCCATCAGTGAGTCGGGAGGGGGGAATGAAAAACTGTTTTTT; CDR3aa: CAISESGGGNEKLFF
d_gene: -; v_gene: TRBV5-6; abundance: -; j_gene: TRBJ1-2; CDR3nt: TGTGCCAGCAGCCAGGGCCCTATCTATGGCTACACCTTC; CDR3aa: CASSQGPIYGYTF
d_gene: -; v_gene: TRBV30; abundance: -; j_gene: TRBJ1-4; CDR3nt: TGTGCCTGCGACGGGTCACTTGATAAAGAAAAACTGTTTTTT; CDR3aa: CACDGSLDKEKLFF
d_gene: TRBD2; v_gene: TRBV27; abundance: -; j_gene: TRBJ2-1; CDR3nt: TGTGCCAGCAGTTTTCGGATAGCGGGGGACAATGAGCAGTTCTTC; CDR3aa: CASSFRIAGDNEQFF
d_gene: TRBD1; v_gene: TRBV5-1; abundance: -; j_gene: TRBJ2-1; CDR3nt: TGCGCCAGCAGCTCTCAGGGACAGGGGGGTAATGAGCAGTTCTTC; CDR3aa: CASSSQGQGGNEQFF
d_gene: -; v_gene: TRBV9; abundance: -; j_gene: TRBJ2-5; CDR3nt: TGTGCCAGCAGCGGGACAGACCAAGAGACCCAGTACTTC; CDR3aa: CASSGTDQETQYF
d_gene: TRBD1; v_gene: TRBV5-4; abundance: -; j_gene: TRBJ1-1; CDR3nt: TGTGCCAGCAGTTTAATTCAGGGGGGAACTGAAGCTTTCTTT; CDR3aa: CASSLIQGGTEAFF
d_gene: TRBD1; v_gene: TRBV28; abundance: once; j_gene: TRBJ1-2; CDR3nt: TGTGCCAGCGACAGGGGGCGGAACTATGGCTACACCTTC; CDR3aa: CASDRGRNYGYTF
d_gene: TRBD1; v_gene: TRBV10-2; abundance: -; j_gene: TRBJ2-3; CDR3nt: TGCGCCAGCAGTGAGGATCCCGACAGGGCATATTCAACAGATACGCAGTATTTT; CDR3aa: CASSEDPDRAYSTDTQYF
d_gene: -; v_gene: TRBV5-4; abundance: -; j_gene: TRBJ1-2; CDR3nt: TGTGCCAGCAGCTTGGAAGCTTACGGTGGCTACACCTTC; CDR3aa: CASSLEAYGGYTF
d_gene: -; v_gene: TRBV4-3; abundance: once; j_gene: TRBJ1-2; CDR3nt: TGCGCCAGCAGCCAAGAGAGGGCTAACTATGGCTACACCTTC; CDR3aa: CASSQERANYGYTF
d_gene: TRBD1; v_gene: TRBV9; abundance: -; j_gene: TRBJ1-2; CDR3nt: TGTGCCAGCAGCTCCACAGGGGGCGCGAGGGGAAACTATGGCTACACCTTC; CDR3aa: CASSSTGGARGNYGYTF
d_gene: -; v_gene: TRBV28; abundance: -; j_gene: TRBJ2-3; CDR3nt: TGTGCCAACCAGACATGTAGCACAGATACGCAGTATTTT; CDR3aa: CANQTCSTDTQYF
d_gene: -; v_gene: TRBV20-1; abundance: few; j_gene: TRBJ1-2; CDR3nt: TGCAGTGCTAGTCTGGGGGCCTCAAATAACTATGGCTACACCTTC; CDR3aa: CSASLGASNNYGYTF
d_gene: -; v_gene: TRBV28; abundance: -; j_gene: TRBJ1-3; CDR3nt: TGTGCCAGCACCCCCGGAGGCTCTGGAAACACCATATATTTT; CDR3aa: CASTPGGSGNTIYF